This T cell receptor (beta chain) originates from a study of blood T cell repertoires in COVID-19. Study-level background: Both acute and convalescent COVID-19 samples were obtained from the United States, Italy and Spain. Sample material is recorded as cDNA or gDNA derived from T cells, B-cell-depleted T cells, or PBMCs.

The V end was cut by 3 bases, the J end by 9 bases, with 9 bases between. The CDR3 is 13 residues long. The V gene's germline CDR1 is MNHNS and CDR2 SASEGT. Authors' analysis steps: For nucleated cells, counts were estimated from reference gene primer amplification. Here immunoSEQ multiplex PCR was the method, and the copy in TCRdb shows in-frame clones only, minus some. From that table come the V and J calls and clone size; the DNA was used to work out D and trimming. The table has over 110,000 clones, around 88% seen once. This chain links TRBV6-1 with TRBJ1-6; tentative D call: TRBD1 (5 bases). Sequencing used peripheral blood. The clonotype comes from a human donor in a cohort sampled during active COVID-19. The CDR3: CASSDGTRSPLHF. CDR3 nucleotides: TGTGCCAGCAGTGATGGGACTCGTTCACCCCTCCACTTT.